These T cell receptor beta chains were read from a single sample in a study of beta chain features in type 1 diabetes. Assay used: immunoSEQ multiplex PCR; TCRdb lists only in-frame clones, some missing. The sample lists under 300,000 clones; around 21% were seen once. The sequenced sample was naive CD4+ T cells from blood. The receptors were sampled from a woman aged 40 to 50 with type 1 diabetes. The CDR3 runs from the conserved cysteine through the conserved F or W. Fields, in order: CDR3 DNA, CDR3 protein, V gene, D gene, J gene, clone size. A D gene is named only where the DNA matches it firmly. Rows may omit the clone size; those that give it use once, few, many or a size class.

DNA: TGCAGCGTTGAAGTTGGCGGGACAGGGGGCCGGTACGAGCAGTACTTC
CDR3: CSVEVGGTGGRYEQYF
V: TRBV29-1
D: TRBD1
J: TRBJ2-7
size: -

DNA: TGTGCCAGCAGCGAGACTCCGTTGGGGGCGGGCTACACCTTC
CDR3: CASSETPLGAGYTF
V: TRBV9
D: -
J: TRBJ1-2
size: -

DNA: TGTGCCAGCAGCGGCGGGGAGGGGAGGCGCGAGCAGTACTTC
CDR3: CASSGGEGRREQYF
V: TRBV9
D: TRBD2
J: TRBJ2-7
size: -

DNA: TGTGCCAGTAGTGGACAGGGGTCCCTCTACGAGCAGTACTTC
CDR3: CASSGQGSLYEQYF
V: TRBV19
D: TRBD1
J: TRBJ2-7
size: few

DNA: TGTGCCAGCAGTTACTCGATGCTGACTAGCGGAAACATTCAGTACTTC
CDR3: CASSYSMLTSGNIQYF
V: TRBV6-5
D: TRBD2
J: TRBJ2-4
size: few

DNA: TGCAGCGCCATACAGGGGTCTGGGGCCAACGTCCTGACTTTC
CDR3: CSAIQGSGANVLTF
V: TRBV29-1
D: TRBD1
J: TRBJ2-6
size: -

DNA: TGTGCCAGCAGCGTAGTTACTAACTATGGCTACACCTTC
CDR3: CASSVVTNYGYTF
V: TRBV9
D: -
J: TRBJ1-2
size: -

DNA: TGCGCCAGCAGCTTGGAGGAGGGGACTAGCGGGAGGGTGACCTACAATGAGCAGTTCTTC
CDR3: CASSLEEGTSGRVTYNEQFF
V: TRBV5-1
D: TRBD2
J: TRBJ2-1
size: -

DNA: TGCGCCAGCAGCCGCGGGGGAGGGCAGGGAGAAGCTTTCTTT
CDR3: CASSRGGGQGEAFF
V: TRBV4-1
D: -
J: TRBJ1-1
size: -

DNA: TGTGCCTGGAGTTCTACAGGGATCATGAACACTGAAGCTTTCTTT
CDR3: CAWSSTGIMNTEAFF
V: TRBV30
D: -
J: TRBJ1-1
size: -

DNA: TGTGCCTGGAGTGTCAACCAGGGCTCCTACGAGCAGTACTTC
CDR3: CAWSVNQGSYEQYF
V: TRBV30
D: -
J: TRBJ2-7
size: few

DNA: TGTGCCTGGAGTTCCGGAGGTTTCGATCAGCCCCAGCATTTT
CDR3: CAWSSGGFDQPQHF
V: TRBV30
D: -
J: TRBJ1-5
size: -

DNA: TGTGCCACCTGGGACAGGGGTATCTATGGCTACACCTTC
CDR3: CATWDRGIYGYTF
V: TRBV28
D: TRBD1
J: TRBJ1-2
size: -

DNA: TGTGCCAGCAGCGTCGGGGGAAGGGGGGCCAACGTCCTGACTTTC
CDR3: CASSVGGRGANVLTF
V: TRBV5-4
D: -
J: TRBJ2-6
size: -

DNA: TGTGCCAGCAGCGTAGATTATACCGGGGAGCTGTTTTTT
CDR3: CASSVDYTGELFF
V: TRBV9
D: -
J: TRBJ2-2
size: -

DNA: TGTGCCAGCAGTTACTTCCGCGCGGGAGGGAACAATGAGCAGTTCTTC
CDR3: CASSYFRAGGNNEQFF
V: TRBV6-5
D: TRBD2
J: TRBJ2-1
size: -

DNA: TGTGCCATACGACAGACACCGGACGTAGAGACCCAGTACTTC
CDR3: CAIRQTPDVETQYF
V: TRBV10-3
D: -
J: TRBJ2-5
size: few

DNA: TGCGCCAGCAGCAAGCTAGCGGAGAACACCGGGGAGCTGTTTTTT
CDR3: CASSKLAENTGELFF
V: TRBV5-1
D: TRBD2
J: TRBJ2-2
size: few

DNA: TGTGCCAGCTCACCACTAAGAGGAACGGGATGGAACAATGAGCAGTTCTTC
CDR3: CASSPLRGTGWNNEQFF
V: TRBV18
D: -
J: TRBJ2-1
size: -

DNA: TGTGCCAGCAGCTCCACTAGCACAGATACGCAGTATTTT
CDR3: CASSSTSTDTQYF
V: TRBV5-4
D: -
J: TRBJ2-3
size: few

DNA: TGCGCCAGCAGCCCACGGTGGGCCGCCTACGAGCAGTACTTC
CDR3: CASSPRWAAYEQYF
V: TRBV4-1
D: -
J: TRBJ2-7
size: few

DNA: TGTGCCAGTAGTATTACCGGGACAGGGAGAGCTTTCTTT
CDR3: CASSITGTGRAFF
V: TRBV19
D: TRBD1
J: TRBJ1-1
size: few

DNA: TGCGCCAGCAGCTTGGGATCGGGAAGCCCCCTCGAGCAGTACTTC
CDR3: CASSLGSGSPLEQYF
V: TRBV5-1
D: -
J: TRBJ2-7
size: once

DNA: TGTGCCAGCAGCGGGCTCTCAACGGGGGATACGCAGTATTTT
CDR3: CASSGLSTGDTQYF
V: TRBV9
D: -
J: TRBJ2-3
size: -